The 11 T cell receptor beta chains below all came from one sample that was sequenced in a study of identical twins. TCRdb processed the 5' RACE reads anew with MiXCR; each CDR3 protein has one entry. The table records about 890,000 distinct CDR3 sequences, around 12% of them present only once. These data were also filed under a second study, of yellow fever vaccine responses in identical twins.

Sequenced input: PBMCs. These receptors all stem from a woman in her late teens or twenties in good health.

This sequence joins TRBV25-1 and TRBJ2-7; TRBD1 matches at 7 bases. The junction had 8 bases not matched to a gene; V was cut back by 6 bases and J by 0 bases. Per germline, CDR1 MGHDK and CDR2 SYGVNS. The CDR3 is 15 residues long. The CDR3: CASRAPGTASYEQYF. Here the CDR3 DNA reads TGTGCCAGCAGGGCCCCCGGGACAGCCTCCTACGAGCAGTACTTC.

This clonotype was counted many times. In nucleotides, the CDR3 is TGTGCCAGCAGCCACGGACTAGCGGGACTCTACGAGCAGTACTTC. Its protein is CASSHGLAGLYEQYF. This chain links TRBV13 with TRBJ2-7, with 12 nucleotides matching TRBD2. This CDR3 is built from 15 residues. Germline CDR1 is PRHDT and CDR2 is FYEKMQ (reference sequence). Trimming took 5 bases from V and 3 from J; bases not matched to a gene: 5. Based on the CDR3 plus reference TRBV13 and TRBJ2-7, the full variable domain is AAGVIQSPRHLIKEKRETATLKCYPIPRHDTVYWYQQGPGQDPQFLISFYEKMQSDKGSIPDRFSAQQFSDYHSELNMSSLELGDSALYFCASSHGLAGLYEQYFGPGTRLTVT.

This chain joins TRBV12-3 or TRBV12-4 and TRBJ1-1, with 9 bases fitting TRBD1. CDR3 length: 14 residues. Losses at the gene ends were 6 bases for V and 4 bases for J; bases not matched to a gene: 6. The chain's CDR3 is CASREQGAATEAFF. In DNA, the CDR3 is TGTGCCAGCAGGGAACAGGGGGCGGCCACTGAAGCTTTCTTT.

This clonotype was observed a few times. In nucleotides, the CDR3 is TGCGCCAGCAGAGATCAGCGGGGGGGCGTCATCGGGGAGCTGTTTTTT. Its translation is CASRDQRGGVIGELFF. This chain links TRBV5-1 with TRBJ2-2, with 10 bases that match TRBD2. The CDR3 loop spans 16 amino acids. After removal of 5 bases from V and 7 bases from J, the junction contained 11 bases not matched to a gene. Germline-derived CDR1 and CDR2 are SGHRS and YFSETQ.

This clonotype turned up a few times. This rearrangement joins TRBV7-6 to TRBJ1-6; 7 bases are shared with TRBD1. Germline V CDR1 and CDR2: SGHVS, FNYEAQ. The ends lost 5 bases at V and 0 bases at J; junction bases unmatched: 4. The CDR3 extends over 16 amino acids. CDR3 coding DNA: TGTGCCAGCAGCCCCAGGGGGAGCTCCTATAATTCACCCCTCCACTTT. This translates into CASSPRGSSYNSPLHF.

The chain recombines TRBV15 with TRBJ2-7; 10 bases line up with TRBD2. With 3 bases clipped from V and 6 bases from J, the junction kept 5 bases outside the gene matches. CDR3 size: 14 residues. CDR1 and CDR2 from the germline V gene are LNHNV and YYDKDF (reference sequence). The CDR3 coding sequence is TGTGCCACCAGCAGCCCTAGCGGGAGAGGCGAGCAGTACTTC. Residues: CATSSPSGRGEQYF.

The chain combines TRBV12-3 or TRBV12-4 with TRBJ2-1; 9 positions agree with TRBD2. This CDR3 has 15 residues. V shed 7 bases, J shed 5 bases, and the junction held 9 bases outside the gene matches. The CDR3 here is CASTMGLAGNNEQFF. CDR3 sequence (DNA): TGTGCCAGCACCATGGGGCTAGCGGGAAACAATGAGCAGTTCTTC.

This clonotype has just a few counts. The chain combines TRBV29-1 with TRBJ1-1; the match to TRBD1 covers 12 bases. J gave up 5 bases and V 3 bases, and 4 bases lay outside the gene matches. Germline V lookup: CDR1 SQVTM, CDR2 ANQGSEA. The CDR3 spans 14 residues. This CDR3 is CSVDGDRGRTEAFF. CDR3 nucleotide sequence: TGCAGCGTTGATGGGGACAGGGGGCGAACTGAAGCTTTCTTT.

The chain couples TRBV7-8 to TRBJ2-3, with 14 bases that match TRBD2. The ends lost 5 bases at V and 2 bases at J; junction bases unmatched: 12. This CDR3 region has 19 residues. The V gene's germline CDR1 is SGHVS and CDR2 FQNEAQ. The CDR3 DNA sequence: TGTGCCAGCAGCCCCGGGACTAGCGGGAGTTTTATGGTCACAGATACGCAGTATTTT. As protein: CASSPGTSGSFMVTDTQYF.

V is TRBV12-3 or TRBV12-4 and J is TRBJ1-1; D is possibly TRBD1 (5 bases). Trimming cost V 5 bases and J 11 bases, with 12 bases left between them. CDR3 length: 11 residues. The CDR3, as DNA: TGTGCCAGCAGTCCCGGGACTTTGGCTTTCTTT. This codes for CASSPGTLAFF.

This clonotype was picked up a small number of times. This chain joins TRBV4-2 and TRBJ1-2, with TRBD1 as a possible D gene (6 bases). The CDR3 sequence is 16 residues long. Trimming pared 4 bases from V and 2 bases from J, leaving 17 bases between. CDR1 and CDR2 (germline): LGHNA, YNFKEQ. This chain's CDR3 is CASSPYPGGANYGYTF. CDR3 bases: TGTGCCAGCAGCCCGTACCCGGGGGGGGCGAACTATGGCTACACCTTC.